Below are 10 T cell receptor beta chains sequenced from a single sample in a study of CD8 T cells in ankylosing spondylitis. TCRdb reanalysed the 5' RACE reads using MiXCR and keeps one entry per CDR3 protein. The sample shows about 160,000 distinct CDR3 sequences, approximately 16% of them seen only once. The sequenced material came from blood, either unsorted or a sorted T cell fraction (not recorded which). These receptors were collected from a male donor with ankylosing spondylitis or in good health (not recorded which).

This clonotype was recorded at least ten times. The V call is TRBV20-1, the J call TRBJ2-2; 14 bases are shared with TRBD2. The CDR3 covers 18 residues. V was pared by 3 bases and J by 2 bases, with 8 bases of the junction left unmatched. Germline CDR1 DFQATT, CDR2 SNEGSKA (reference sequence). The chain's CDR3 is CSASPGLAGVRNTGELFF. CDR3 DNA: TGCAGTGCTAGTCCGGGACTAGCGGGAGTACGCAACACCGGGGAGCTGTTTTTT.

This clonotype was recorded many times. In DNA form, the CDR3 reads TGTGCCAGCATCCTAGCGGGAGGTCATGAGCAGTTCTTC. Translated: CASILAGGHEQFF. The rearrangement joins TRBV12-3 or TRBV12-4 to TRBJ2-1; 11 bases agree with TRBD2. J gave up 8 bases and V 7 bases, and 4 bases lay outside the gene matches. The CDR3 length is 13 residues.

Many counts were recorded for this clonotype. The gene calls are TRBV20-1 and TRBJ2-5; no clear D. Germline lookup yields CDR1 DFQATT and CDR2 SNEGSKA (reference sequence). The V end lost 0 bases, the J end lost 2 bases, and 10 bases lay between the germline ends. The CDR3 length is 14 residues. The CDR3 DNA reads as TGCAGTGCTAGAGATTTGGTGCAGCAAGAGACCCAGTACTTC. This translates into CSARDLVQQETQYF.

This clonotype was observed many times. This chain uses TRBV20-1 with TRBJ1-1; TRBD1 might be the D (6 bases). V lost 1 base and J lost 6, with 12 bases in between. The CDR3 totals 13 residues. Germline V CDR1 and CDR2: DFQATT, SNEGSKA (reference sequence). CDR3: CSARGRGASEAFF. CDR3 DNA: TGCAGTGCTAGAGGTCGGGGGGCATCTGAAGCTTTCTTT.

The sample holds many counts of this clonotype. The CDR3 region is CASSLGPVSLGGELFF. In DNA, the CDR3 is TGCGCCAGCAGCTTGGGGCCTGTCTCTCTTGGCGGGGAGCTGTTTTTT. The rearrangement links TRBV5-1 to TRBJ2-2; D gene unclear. Germline lookup yields CDR1 SGHRS and CDR2 YFSETQ. The length of the CDR3 is 16 residues. Trimming took off 0 bases at V and 7 bases at J, with 16 bases between the two ends. Full variable domain (remainder filled in from reference TRBV5-1 and TRBJ2-2): KAGVTQTPRYLIKTRGQQVTLSCSPISGHRSVSWYQQTPGQGLQFLFEYFSETQRNKGNFPGRFSGRQFSNSRSEMNVSTLELGDSALYLCASSLGPVSLGGELFFGEGSRLTVL.

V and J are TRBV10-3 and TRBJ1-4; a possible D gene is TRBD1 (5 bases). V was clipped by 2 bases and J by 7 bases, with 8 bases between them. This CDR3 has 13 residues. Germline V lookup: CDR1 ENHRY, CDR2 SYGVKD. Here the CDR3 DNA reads TGTGCCATCAGTGAGGGACAAGGTGAAAAACTGTTTTTT. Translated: CAISEGQGEKLFF.

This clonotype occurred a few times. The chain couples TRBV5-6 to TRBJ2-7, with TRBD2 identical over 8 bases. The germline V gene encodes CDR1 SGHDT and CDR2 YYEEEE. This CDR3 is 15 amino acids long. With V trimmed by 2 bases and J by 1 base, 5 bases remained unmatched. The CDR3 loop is CASSFGGRLSYEQYF. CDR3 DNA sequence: TGTGCCAGCAGCTTCGGCGGGAGGCTATCCTACGAGCAGTACTTC.

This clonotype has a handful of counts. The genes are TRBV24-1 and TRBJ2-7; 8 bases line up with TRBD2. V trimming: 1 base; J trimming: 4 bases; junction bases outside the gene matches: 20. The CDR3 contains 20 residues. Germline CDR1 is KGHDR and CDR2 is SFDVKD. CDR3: CATSDFSGRSGGPRLYEQYF. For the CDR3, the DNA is TGTGCCACCAGTGATTTCTCCGGAAGGTCGGGAGGGCCTCGTTTATACGAGCAGTACTTC.

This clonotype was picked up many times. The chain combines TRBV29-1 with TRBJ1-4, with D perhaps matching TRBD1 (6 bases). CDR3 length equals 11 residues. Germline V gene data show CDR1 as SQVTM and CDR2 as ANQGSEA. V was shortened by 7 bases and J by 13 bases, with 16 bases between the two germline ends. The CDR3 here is CSGIQGYGLFF. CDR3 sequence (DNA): TGCAGCGGTATCCAGGGGTACGGACTGTTTTTT.

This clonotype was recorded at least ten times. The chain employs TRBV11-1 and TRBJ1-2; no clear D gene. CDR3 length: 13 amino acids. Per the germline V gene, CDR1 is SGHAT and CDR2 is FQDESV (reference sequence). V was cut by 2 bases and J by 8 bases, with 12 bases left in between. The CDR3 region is CASSLPYKGGYTF. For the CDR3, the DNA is TGTGCCAGCAGCTTACCATACAAGGGAGGCTACACCTTC.